Following are 9 T cell receptor beta chains from one sample sequenced in a study of shared clonotypes between healthy human individuals. Generated by immunoSEQ multiplex PCR, the TCRdb table keeps only in-frame clones and is missing some. The sample lists approximately 1.1 million clones; 70% to 80% were seen once. The source material was memory CD4+ T cells from PBMCs. Subset defined: CD45RA-negative fraction. The origin of the receptors is a man between 18 and 29 years old in good health. Some clones in this sample may be carry-over from other donors' samples.

This chain connects TRBV29-1 to TRBJ2-2, with unresolved D. Deletions cut 6 bases from V and 7 bases from J, with 9 bases between. The CDR3 is made up of 11 amino acids. In germline, CDR1 is SQVTM, CDR2 ANQGSEA. In DNA form, the CDR3 reads TGCAGCGTCTCACTGAGCGGGGAGCTGTTTTTT. Protein: CSVSLSGELFF.

A note on this clone: Other DNA sequences in the same sample also yield this CDR3. This chain links TRBV19 with TRBJ1-2; D not certain. Trimming shortened V by 3 bases and J by 4 bases, and 9 bases separated the two germline ends. Germline-derived CDR1 and CDR2 are LNHDA and SQIVND (reference sequence). The CDR3 contains 13 residues. CDR3 bases: TGTGCCAGTAGTATTGACCGGAGCTATGGCTACACCTTC. Amino acids: CASSIDRSYGYTF. The full variable domain, in which reference TRBV19 and TRBJ1-2 provide the parts outside the CDR3, is DGGITQSPKYLFRKEGQNVTLSCEQNLNHDAMYWYRQDPGQGLRLIYYSQIVNDFQKGDIAEGYSVSREKKESFPLTVTSAQKNPTAFYLCASSIDRSYGYTFGSGTRLTVV.

This clone was detected only once. In DNA form, the CDR3 reads TGTGCCAGCAGCTCGGCGCGGCAGGGTGTCGAGCAGTACTTC. Residues: CASSSARQGVEQYF. The gene calls are TRBV9 and TRBJ2-7; D perhaps matches TRBD1 (5 bases). This CDR3 region has 14 residues. The V and J ends lost 4 bases and 6 bases respectively, with 17 bases between them. Germline CDR1 reads SGDLS; CDR2 reads YYNGEE.

This clone was counted between two and nine times. The genes are TRBV11-2 and TRBJ1-2; no definite D call. CDR1 is SGHAT and CDR2 is FQNNGV in the germline V gene. There are 13 residues in the CDR3. Deletions cut 2 bases from V and 8 bases from J, with 12 bases between. The CDR3 loop reads CASSLMGSEGYTF. The CDR3 DNA sequence: TGTGCCAGCAGCTTAATGGGGTCCGAGGGCTACACCTTC.

The chain joins TRBV6-1 to TRBJ2-7, with D perhaps TRBD1 (5 bases). V lost 1 base, J lost 3 bases, and 10 bases lay in between. The CDR3 is 14 amino acids. Germline V gene lookup returns CDR1 MNHNS and CDR2 SASEGT. The CDR3 loop reads CASSEDAGYYEQYF. The CDR3, as DNA: TGTGCCAGCAGTGAAGACGCAGGGTACTACGAGCAGTACTTC.

This sequence joins TRBV5-1 and TRBJ2-3, with TRBD2 as a possible D gene (6 bases). The germline gives CDR1 SGHRS, CDR2 YFSETQ. The V and J ends lost 6 bases and 1 base respectively, with 18 bases between them. The CDR3 length is 16 residues. CDR3 amino acids: CASTANRGSGTDTQYF. CDR3 sequence (DNA): TGCGCCAGCACCGCCAACCGGGGGAGTGGCACAGATACGCAGTATTTT.

V and J are TRBV5-1 and TRBJ2-5, with unresolved D. The CDR3 sequence is 15 residues long. CDR1 is SGHRS and CDR2 is YFSETQ in the germline V gene. Trimming pared 0 bases from V and 0 bases from J, leaving 9 bases between. CDR3: CASSLAGSNQETQYF. DNA for the CDR3: TGCGCCAGCAGCTTGGCCGGCAGCAACCAAGAGACCCAGTACTTC.

In its sample, this clone was seen a few times. The chain recombines TRBV28 with TRBJ1-5; D may be TRBD1 (5 bases). Germline V CDR1 and CDR2: MDHEN, SYDVKM. The CDR3 loop spans 13 amino acids. The V end lost 2 bases, the J end lost 5 bases, and 7 bases lay between the germline ends. The CDR3 region has the DNA TGTGCCAGCAGTTTACGGGGCGATCAGCCCCAGCATTTT. Protein: CASSLRGDQPQHF.

This chain connects TRBV7-9 to TRBJ2-3; 11 nucleotides agree with TRBD2. The V segment lost 3 bases and the J segment 2 bases; nucleotides outside the gene matches: 4. The CDR3 is made up of 16 amino acids. Per germline, CDR1 SEHNR and CDR2 FQNEAQ (reference sequence). The CDR3: CASSFGTSGTTDTQYF. The CDR3 DNA reads TGTGCCAGCAGCTTCGGGACTAGCGGAACCACAGATACGCAGTATTTT.